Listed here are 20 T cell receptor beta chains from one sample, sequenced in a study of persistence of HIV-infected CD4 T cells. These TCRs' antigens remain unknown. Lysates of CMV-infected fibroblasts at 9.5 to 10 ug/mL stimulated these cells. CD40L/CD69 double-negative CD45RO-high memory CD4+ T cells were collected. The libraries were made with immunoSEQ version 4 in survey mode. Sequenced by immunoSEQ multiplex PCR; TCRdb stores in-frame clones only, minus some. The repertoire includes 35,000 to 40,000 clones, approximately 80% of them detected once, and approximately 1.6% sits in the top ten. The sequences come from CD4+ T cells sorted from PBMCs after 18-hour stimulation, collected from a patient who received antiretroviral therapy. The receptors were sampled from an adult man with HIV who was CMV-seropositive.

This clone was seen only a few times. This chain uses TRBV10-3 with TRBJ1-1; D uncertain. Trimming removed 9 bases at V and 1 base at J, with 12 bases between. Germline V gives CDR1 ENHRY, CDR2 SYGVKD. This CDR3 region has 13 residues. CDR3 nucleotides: TGTGCCATTTCCACGGGTGGGAACACTGAAGCTTTCTTT. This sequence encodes CAISTGGNTEAFF.

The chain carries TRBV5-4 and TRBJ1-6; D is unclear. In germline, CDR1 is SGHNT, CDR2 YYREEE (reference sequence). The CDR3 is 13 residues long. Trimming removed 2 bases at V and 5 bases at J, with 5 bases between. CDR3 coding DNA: TGTGCCAGCAGCTTCGGGGATAATTCACCCCTCCACTTT. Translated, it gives CASSFGDNSPLHF. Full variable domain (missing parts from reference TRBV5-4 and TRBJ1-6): ETGVTQSPTHLIKTRGQQVTLRCSSQSGHNTVSWYQQALGQGPQFIFQYYREEENGRGNFPPRFSGLQFPNYSSELNVNALELDDSALYLCASSFGDNSPLHFGNGTRLTVT.

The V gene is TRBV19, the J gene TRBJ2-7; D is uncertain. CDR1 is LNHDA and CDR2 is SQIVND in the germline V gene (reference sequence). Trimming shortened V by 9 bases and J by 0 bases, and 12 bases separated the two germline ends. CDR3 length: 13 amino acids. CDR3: CASRAAVSYEQYF. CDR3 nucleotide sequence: TGTGCCAGCCGGGCCGCCGTCTCCTACGAGCAGTACTTC.

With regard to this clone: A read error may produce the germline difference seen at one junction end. In nucleotides, the CDR3 is TGTGCCAGCGGTTTTGGAGACACAGATACGCAGTATTTT. It specifies CASGFGDTDTQYF. The genes are TRBV28 and TRBJ2-3; D remains ambiguous. The CDR3 length is 13 residues. CDR1 is MDHEN and CDR2 is SYDVKM in the germline V gene.

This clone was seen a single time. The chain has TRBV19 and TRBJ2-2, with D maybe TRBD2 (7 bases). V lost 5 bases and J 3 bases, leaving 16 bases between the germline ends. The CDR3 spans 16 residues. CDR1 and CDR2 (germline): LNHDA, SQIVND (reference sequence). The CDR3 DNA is TGTGCCAGTAGTGGGGGGGCAGGGCGTCACACCGGGGAGCTGTTTTTT. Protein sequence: CASSGGAGRHTGELFF.

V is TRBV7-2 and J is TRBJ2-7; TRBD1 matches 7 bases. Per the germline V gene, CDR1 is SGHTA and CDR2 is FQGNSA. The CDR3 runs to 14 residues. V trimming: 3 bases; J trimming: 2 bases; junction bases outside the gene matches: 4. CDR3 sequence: CASSFWTGPYEQYF. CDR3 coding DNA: TGTGCCAGCAGCTTTTGGACAGGCCCCTACGAGCAGTACTTC.

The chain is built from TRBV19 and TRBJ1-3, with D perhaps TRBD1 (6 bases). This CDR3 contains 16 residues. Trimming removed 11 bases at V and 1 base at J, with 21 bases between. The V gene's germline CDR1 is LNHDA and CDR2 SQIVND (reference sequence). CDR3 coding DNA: TGTGCCGCCTCTGGGACAAGGGAGAGATCTGGAAACACCATATATTTT. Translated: CAASGTRERSGNTIYF.

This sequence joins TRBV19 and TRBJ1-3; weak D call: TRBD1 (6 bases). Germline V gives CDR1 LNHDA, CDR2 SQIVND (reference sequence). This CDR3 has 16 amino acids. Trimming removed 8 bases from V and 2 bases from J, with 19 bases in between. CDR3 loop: CASWTPSGATGNTIYF. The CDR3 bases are TGTGCCAGTTGGACCCCTTCGGGGGCGACTGGAAACACCATATATTTT.

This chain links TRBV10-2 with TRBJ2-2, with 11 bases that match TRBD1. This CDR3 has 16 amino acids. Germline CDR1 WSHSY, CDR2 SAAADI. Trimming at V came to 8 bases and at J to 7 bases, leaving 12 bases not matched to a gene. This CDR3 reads CASFRSGQGAIGELFF. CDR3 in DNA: TGCGCCAGCTTTCGATCCGGACAGGGGGCTATCGGGGAGCTGTTTTTT.

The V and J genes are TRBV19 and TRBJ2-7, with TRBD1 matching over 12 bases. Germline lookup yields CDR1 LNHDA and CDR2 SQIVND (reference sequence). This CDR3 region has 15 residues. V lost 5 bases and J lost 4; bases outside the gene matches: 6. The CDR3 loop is CASSSGTGGLYEQYF. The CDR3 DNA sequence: TGTGCCAGTAGTTCCGGGACAGGGGGCTTATACGAGCAGTACTTC.

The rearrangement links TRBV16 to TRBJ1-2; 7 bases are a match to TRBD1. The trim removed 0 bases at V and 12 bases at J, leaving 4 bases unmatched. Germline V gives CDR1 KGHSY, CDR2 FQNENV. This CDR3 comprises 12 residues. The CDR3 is CASSQSGTGDTF. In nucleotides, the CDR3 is TGTGCCAGCAGCCAATCGGGAACAGGGGACACCTTC. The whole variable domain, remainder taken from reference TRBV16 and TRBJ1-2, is GEEVAQTPKHLVRGEGQKAKLYCAPIKGHSYVFWYQQVLKNEFKFLISFQNENVFDETGMPKERFSAKCLPNSPCSLEIQATKLEDSAVYFCASSQSGTGDTFGSGTRLTVV.

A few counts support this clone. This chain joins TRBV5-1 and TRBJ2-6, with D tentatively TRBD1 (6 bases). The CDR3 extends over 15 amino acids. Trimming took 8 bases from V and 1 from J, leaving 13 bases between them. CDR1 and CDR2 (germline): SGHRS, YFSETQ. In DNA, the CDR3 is TGCGCCAGTTCTGACAGGCCTTCTGGGGCCAACGTCCTGACTTTC. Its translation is CASSDRPSGANVLTF. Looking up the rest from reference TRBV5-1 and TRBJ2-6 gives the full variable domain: KAGVTQTPRYLIKTRGQQVTLSCSPISGHRSVSWYQQTPGQGLQFLFEYFSETQRNKGNFPGRFSGRQFSNSRSEMNVSTLELGDSALYLCASSDRPSGANVLTFGAGSRLTVL.

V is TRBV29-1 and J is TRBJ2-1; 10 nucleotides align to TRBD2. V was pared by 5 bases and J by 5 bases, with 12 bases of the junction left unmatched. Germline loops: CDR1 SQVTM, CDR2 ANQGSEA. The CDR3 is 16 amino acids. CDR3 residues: CSVLSSGGPMNNEQFF. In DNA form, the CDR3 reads TGCAGCGTTCTCTCTAGCGGGGGCCCCATGAACAATGAGCAGTTCTTC.

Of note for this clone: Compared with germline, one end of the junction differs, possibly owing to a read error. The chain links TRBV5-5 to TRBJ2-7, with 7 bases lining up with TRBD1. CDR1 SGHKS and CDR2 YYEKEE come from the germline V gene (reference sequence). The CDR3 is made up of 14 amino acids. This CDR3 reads CASSFPDPGQSPDF. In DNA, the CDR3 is TGTGCCAGCAGCTTCCCTGACCCGGGACAGTCGCCTGACTTC.

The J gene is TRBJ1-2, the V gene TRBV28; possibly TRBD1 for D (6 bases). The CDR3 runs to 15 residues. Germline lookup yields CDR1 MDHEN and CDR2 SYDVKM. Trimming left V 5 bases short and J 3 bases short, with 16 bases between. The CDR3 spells CASSAPRGWDYGYTF. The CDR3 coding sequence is TGTGCCAGCAGTGCCCCTAGGGGGTGGGACTATGGCTACACCTTC.

CDR3 bases: TGTGCCAGCAGTTTCCGAGGATACCAGGGTCAGCCCCAGCATTTT. It codes for CASSFRGYQGQPQHF. V usage is TRBV28 and J usage is TRBJ1-5; possibly TRBD1 for D (5 bases). The germline V gene has CDR1 MDHEN and CDR2 SYDVKM. V lost 3 bases and J lost 6, with 15 bases in between. The CDR3 is 15 amino acids.

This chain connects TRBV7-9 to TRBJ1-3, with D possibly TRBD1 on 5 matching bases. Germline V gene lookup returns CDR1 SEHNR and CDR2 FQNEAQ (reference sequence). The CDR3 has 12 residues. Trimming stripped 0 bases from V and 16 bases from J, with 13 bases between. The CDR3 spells CASSLAWDREYF. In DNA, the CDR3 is TGTGCCAGCAGCTTAGCCTGGGACCGGGAGTATTTT.

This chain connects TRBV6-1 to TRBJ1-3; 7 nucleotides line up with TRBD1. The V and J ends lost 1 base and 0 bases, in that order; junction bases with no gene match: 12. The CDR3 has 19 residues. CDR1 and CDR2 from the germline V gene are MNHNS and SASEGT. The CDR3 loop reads CASSEVRTGLISSGNTIYF. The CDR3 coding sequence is TGTGCCAGCAGTGAAGTTAGGACAGGCCTTATTAGCTCTGGAAACACCATATATTTT.

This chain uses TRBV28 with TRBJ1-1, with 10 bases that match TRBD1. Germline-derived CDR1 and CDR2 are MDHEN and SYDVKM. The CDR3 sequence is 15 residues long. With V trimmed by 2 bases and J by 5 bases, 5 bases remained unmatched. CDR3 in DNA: TGTGCCAGCAGTTTACGGGGACAGGGGATAACTGAAGCTTTCTTT. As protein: CASSLRGQGITEAFF.

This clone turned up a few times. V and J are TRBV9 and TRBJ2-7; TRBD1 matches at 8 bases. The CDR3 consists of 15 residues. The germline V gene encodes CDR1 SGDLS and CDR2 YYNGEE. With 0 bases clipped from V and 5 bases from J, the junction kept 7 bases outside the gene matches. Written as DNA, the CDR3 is TGTGCCAGCAGCGTAGAAACAGGGGGTATCAACGAGCAGTACTTC. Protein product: CASSVETGGINEQYF. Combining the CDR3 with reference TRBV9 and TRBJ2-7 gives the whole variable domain DSGVTQTPKHLITATGQRVTLRCSPRSGDLSVYWYQQSLDQGLQFLIQYYNGEERAKGNILERFSAQQFPDLHSELNLSSLELGDSALYFCASSVETGGINEQYFGPGTRLTVT.